This T cell receptor beta chain is from a study of blood T cell repertoires in COVID-19. For the study at large: Both acute and convalescent COVID-19 samples were obtained from the United States, Italy and Spain. The analysed material was cDNA or gDNA that came from T cells, B-cell-depleted T cells, or PBMCs.

Original processing methods: Estimation of nucleated cell counts was performed using reference gene primer amplification. Measured with immunoSEQ multiplex PCR; TCRdb has only the in-frame clones, and not every one. V and J calls plus clone size are reproduced from that table; the DNA served to infer D and trimming. Of 70,000 to 85,000 clones in the sample, about four fifths are singletons; the top ten hold roughly 16%. Sequencing was done on a sample of peripheral blood. This clonotype was sampled from a woman older than 75 with acute or convalescent COVID-19.

This chain's CDR3 is CASILRGTGSSGNTIYF. The CDR3 coding sequence is TGTGCCAGCATTCTCCGGGGGACAGGGTCCTCTGGAAACACCATATATTTT. The rearrangement links TRBV2 to TRBJ1-3; 9 bases fit TRBD1. This CDR3 is built from 17 residues. Germline V gene data show CDR1 as SNHLY and CDR2 as FYNNEI. The junction had 10 bases not matched to a gene; V was cut back by 7 bases and J by 0 bases.